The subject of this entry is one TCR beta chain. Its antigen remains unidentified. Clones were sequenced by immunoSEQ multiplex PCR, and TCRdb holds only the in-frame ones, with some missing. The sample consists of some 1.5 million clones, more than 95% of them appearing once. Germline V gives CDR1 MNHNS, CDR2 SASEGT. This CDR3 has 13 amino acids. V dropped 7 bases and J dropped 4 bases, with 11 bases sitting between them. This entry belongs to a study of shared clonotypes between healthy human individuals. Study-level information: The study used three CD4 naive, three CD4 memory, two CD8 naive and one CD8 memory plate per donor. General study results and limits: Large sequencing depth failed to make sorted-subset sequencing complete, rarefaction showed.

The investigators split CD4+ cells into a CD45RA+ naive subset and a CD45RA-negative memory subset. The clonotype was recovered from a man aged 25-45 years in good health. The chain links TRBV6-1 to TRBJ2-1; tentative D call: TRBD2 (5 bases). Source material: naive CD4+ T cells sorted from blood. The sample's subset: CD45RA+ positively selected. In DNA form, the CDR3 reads TGTGCCAGCATAGAGCGGTCATACAATGAGCAGTTCTTC. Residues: CASIERSYNEQFF.